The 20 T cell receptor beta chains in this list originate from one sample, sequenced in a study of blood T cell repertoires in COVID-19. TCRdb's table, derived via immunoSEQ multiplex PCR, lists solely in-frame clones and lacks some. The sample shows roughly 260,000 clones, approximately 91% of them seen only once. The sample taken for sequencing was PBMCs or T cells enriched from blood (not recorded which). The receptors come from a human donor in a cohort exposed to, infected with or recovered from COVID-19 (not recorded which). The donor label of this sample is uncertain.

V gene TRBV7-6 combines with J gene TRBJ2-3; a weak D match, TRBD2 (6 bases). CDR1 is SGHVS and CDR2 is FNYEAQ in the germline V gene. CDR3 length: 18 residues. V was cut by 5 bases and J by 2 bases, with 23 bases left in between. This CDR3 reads CASSIKSGLIYPTDTQYF. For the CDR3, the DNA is TGTGCCAGCAGCATCAAATCGGGACTTATATATCCCACAGATACGCAGTATTTT.

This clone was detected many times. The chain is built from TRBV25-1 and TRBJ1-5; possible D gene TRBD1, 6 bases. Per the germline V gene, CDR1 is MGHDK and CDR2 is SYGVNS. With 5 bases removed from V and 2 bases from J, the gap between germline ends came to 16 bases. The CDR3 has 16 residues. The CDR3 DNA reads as TGTGCCAGCAGTTCCTCGTACGCAGGGGGCAATCAGCCCCAGCATTTT. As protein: CASSSSYAGGNQPQHF. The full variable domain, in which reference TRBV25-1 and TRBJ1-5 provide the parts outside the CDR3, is EADIYQTPRYLVIGTGKKITLECSQTMGHDKMYWYQQDPGMELHLIHYSYGVNSTEKGDLSSESTVSRIRTEHFPLTLESARPSHTSQYLCASSSSYAGGNQPQHFGDGTRLSIL.

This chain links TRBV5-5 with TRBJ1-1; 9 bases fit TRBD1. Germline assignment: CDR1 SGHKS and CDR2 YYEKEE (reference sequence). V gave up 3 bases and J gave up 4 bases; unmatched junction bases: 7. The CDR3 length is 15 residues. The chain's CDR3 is CASSSRDREGTEAFF. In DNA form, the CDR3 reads TGTGCCAGCAGCTCCCGGGACAGGGAGGGCACTGAAGCTTTCTTT.

The CDR3 DNA reads as TGTGCCAGCAGCTTATGGGACAGCTACGAGCAGTACTTC. As protein: CASSLWDSYEQYF. This chain links TRBV5-5 with TRBJ2-7, with 7 bases that match TRBD1. The CDR3 has 13 amino acids. Germline V gene sequence: CDR1 SGHKS, CDR2 YYEKEE (reference sequence). V shed 2 bases and J 3 bases; nucleotides not matched to a gene: 2.

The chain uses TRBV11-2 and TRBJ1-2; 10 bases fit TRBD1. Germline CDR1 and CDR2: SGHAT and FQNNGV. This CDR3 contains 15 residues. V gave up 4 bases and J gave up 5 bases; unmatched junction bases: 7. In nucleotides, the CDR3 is TGTGCCAGCAGCTCGGGACAGGGGCGACATTATGGCTACACCTTC. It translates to CASSSGQGRHYGYTF.

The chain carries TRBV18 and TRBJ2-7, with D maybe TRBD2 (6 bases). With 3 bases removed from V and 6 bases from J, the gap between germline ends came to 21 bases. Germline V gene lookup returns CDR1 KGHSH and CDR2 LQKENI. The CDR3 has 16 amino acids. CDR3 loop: CASSPGIGDFQTEQYF. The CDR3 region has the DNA TGTGCCAGCTCACCGGGAATAGGGGACTTTCAAACCGAGCAGTACTTC.

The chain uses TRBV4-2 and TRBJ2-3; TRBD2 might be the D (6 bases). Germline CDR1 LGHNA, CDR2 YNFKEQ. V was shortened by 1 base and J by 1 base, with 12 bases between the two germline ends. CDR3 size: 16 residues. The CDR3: CASSQVGGEGTDTQYF. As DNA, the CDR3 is TGTGCCAGCAGCCAAGTCGGTGGGGAGGGCACAGATACGCAGTATTTT.

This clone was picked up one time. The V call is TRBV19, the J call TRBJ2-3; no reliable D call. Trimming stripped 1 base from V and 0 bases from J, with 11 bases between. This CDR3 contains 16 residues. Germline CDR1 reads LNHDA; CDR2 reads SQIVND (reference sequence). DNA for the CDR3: TGTGCCAGTAGTATAGTGCGAGGCTTCAGCACAGATACGCAGTATTTT. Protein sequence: CASSIVRGFSTDTQYF. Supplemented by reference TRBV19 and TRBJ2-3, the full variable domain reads DGGITQSPKYLFRKEGQNVTLSCEQNLNHDAMYWYRQDPGQGLRLIYYSQIVNDFQKGDIAEGYSVSREKKESFPLTVTSAQKNPTAFYLCASSIVRGFSTDTQYFGPGTRLTVL.

The CDR3 coding sequence is TGTGCCAGCAGTTTATTCCGGGGAGAGACCCAGTACTTC. Protein sequence: CASSLFRGETQYF. The V and J genes are TRBV27 and TRBJ2-5; D is possibly TRBD2 (5 bases). CDR1 and CDR2 (germline): MNHEY, SMNVEV (reference sequence). Trimming left V 1 base short and J 4 bases short, with 7 bases between. The CDR3 is 13 amino acids.

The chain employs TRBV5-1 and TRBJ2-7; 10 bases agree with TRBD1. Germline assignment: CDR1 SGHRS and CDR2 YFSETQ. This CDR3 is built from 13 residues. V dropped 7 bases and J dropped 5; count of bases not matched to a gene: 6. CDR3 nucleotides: TGCGCCAGCTATCGGGACAGGGGACACGAGCAGTACTTC. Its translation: CASYRDRGHEQYF.

DNA of the CDR3: TGTGCCAGCAGCTCCGTAGGGGCTGGCACTGAAGCTTTCTTT. Encoded protein: CASSSVGAGTEAFF. V gene TRBV11-2 combines with J gene TRBJ1-1; D is possibly TRBD1 (5 bases). The V end was cut by 4 bases, the J end by 4 bases, with 13 bases between. The CDR3 has 14 residues. CDR1 and CDR2 (germline): SGHAT, FQNNGV.

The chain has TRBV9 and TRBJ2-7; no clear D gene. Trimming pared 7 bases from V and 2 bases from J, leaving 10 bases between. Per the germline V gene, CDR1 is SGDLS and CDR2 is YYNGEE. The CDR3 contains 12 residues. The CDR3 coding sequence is TGTGCCAGCGGTTCGGGTCCCTACGAGCAGTACTTC. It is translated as CASGSGPYEQYF.

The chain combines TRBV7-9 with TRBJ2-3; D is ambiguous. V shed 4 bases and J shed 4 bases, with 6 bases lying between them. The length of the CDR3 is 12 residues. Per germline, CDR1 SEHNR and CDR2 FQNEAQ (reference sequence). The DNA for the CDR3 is TGTGCCAGCAGCTCCCGGGCAGATACGCAGTATTTT. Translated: CASSSRADTQYF.

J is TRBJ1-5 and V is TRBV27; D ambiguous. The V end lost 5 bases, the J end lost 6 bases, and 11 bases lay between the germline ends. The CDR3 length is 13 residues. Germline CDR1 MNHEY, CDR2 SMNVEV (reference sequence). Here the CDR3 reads CASSGEGSQPQHF. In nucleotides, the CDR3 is TGTGCCAGCAGTGGGGAAGGGAGTCAGCCCCAGCATTTT.

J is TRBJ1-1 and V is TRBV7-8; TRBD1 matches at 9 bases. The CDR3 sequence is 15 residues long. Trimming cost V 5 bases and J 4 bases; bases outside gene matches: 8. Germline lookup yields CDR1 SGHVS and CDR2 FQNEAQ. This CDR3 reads CASSNPDRGVTEAFF. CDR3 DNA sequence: TGTGCCAGCAGCAACCCGGACAGGGGTGTCACTGAAGCTTTCTTT.

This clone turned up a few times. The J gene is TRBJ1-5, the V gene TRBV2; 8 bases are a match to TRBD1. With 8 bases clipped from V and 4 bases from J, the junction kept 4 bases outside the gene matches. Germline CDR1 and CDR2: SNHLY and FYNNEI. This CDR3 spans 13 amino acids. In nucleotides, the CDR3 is TGTGCCAGCCAGGGGGCGGCTAATCAGCCCCAGCATTTT. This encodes CASQGAANQPQHF.

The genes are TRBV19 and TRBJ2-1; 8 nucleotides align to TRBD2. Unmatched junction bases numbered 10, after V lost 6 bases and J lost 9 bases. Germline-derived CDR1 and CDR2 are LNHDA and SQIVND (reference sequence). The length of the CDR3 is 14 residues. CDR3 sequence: CASSWGSGGSEQFF. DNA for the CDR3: TGTGCCAGTAGCTGGGGGAGCGGGGGAAGTGAGCAGTTCTTC.

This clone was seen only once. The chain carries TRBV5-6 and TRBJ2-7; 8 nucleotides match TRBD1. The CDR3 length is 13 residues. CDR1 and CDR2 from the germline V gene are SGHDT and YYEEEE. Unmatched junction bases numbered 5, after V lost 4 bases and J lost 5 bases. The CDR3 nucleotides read TGTGCCAGCAGCCGGACAGGGTGGGACGAGCAGTACTTC. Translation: CASSRTGWDEQYF.

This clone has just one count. CDR3 in amino acids: CASRHQLGKYQETQYF. Written as DNA, the CDR3 is TGCGCCAGCAGACATCAACTAGGAAAGTACCAAGAGACCCAGTACTTC. The V gene is TRBV4-1, the J gene TRBJ2-5; D is possibly TRBD2 (5 bases). Trimming pared 6 bases from V and 0 bases from J, leaving 17 bases between. Germline assignment: CDR1 MGHRA and CDR2 YSYEKL. The CDR3 is 16 residues long.

CDR3 protein: CAIGPGTGDGEKLFF. Written as DNA, the CDR3 is TGTGCCATCGGGCCTGGGACAGGGGATGGTGAAAAACTGTTTTTT. The chain uses TRBV10-3 and TRBJ1-4, with 10 positions matching TRBD1. Per the germline V gene, CDR1 is ENHRY and CDR2 is SYGVKD. V was pared by 8 bases and J by 7 bases, with 10 bases of the junction left unmatched. The CDR3 extends over 15 amino acids.